These 25 T cell receptor beta chains were all obtained from the same sample, sequenced in a study of radiotherapy plus CTLA-4 blockade in lung cancer (dated by TCRdb to 2017 to 2018). The library was produced with the immunoSEQ multiplex PCR assay. TCRdb's version of the immuneACCESS table is confined to in-frame rearrangements and falls short of the full clone set. An unresolved V gene accounts for under half of the shortfall where checked; the remainder is of unknown origin. The sample table holds over 100,000 clones, of which about 80% were seen once. The ten largest clones add up to about 3.3% of the sample. The sequencing used peripheral blood, collected from a patient treated with radiotherapy plus ipilimumab. Source of these receptors: a human donor with non-small cell lung cancer that progressed on radiotherapy plus ipilimumab. Some clones in this sample may be carry-over from other donors' samples.

The chain employs TRBV19 and TRBJ2-3, with D tentatively TRBD2 (6 bases). From germline, CDR1 is LNHDA and CDR2 SQIVND (reference sequence). This CDR3 region has 17 residues. V lost 5 bases, J lost 0 bases, and 18 bases lay in between. The CDR3 spells CASSGGTSNPSTDTQYF. The DNA for the CDR3 is TGTGCCAGTAGTGGGGGGACTTCTAACCCTAGCACAGATACGCAGTATTTT.

The V call is TRBV27, the J call TRBJ1-5; 7 nucleotides line up with TRBD1. This CDR3 comprises 14 residues. Per the germline V gene, CDR1 is MNHEY and CDR2 is SMNVEV (reference sequence). The V segment lost 4 bases and the J segment 2 bases; nucleotides outside the gene matches: 2. The CDR3 region is CASSSTGGNQPQHF. The CDR3, as DNA: TGTGCCAGCAGTTCCACAGGGGGCAATCAGCCCCAGCATTTT.

The chain is built from TRBV6-1 and TRBJ2-1, with D perhaps TRBD2 (5 bases). Germline V lookup: CDR1 MNHNS, CDR2 SASEGT. Trimming took off 3 bases at V and 9 bases at J, with 12 bases between the two ends. There are 13 residues in the CDR3. In DNA form, the CDR3 reads TGTGCCAGCAGTGAGTATCTCGGGATTGAGCAGTTCTTC. Its protein product is CASSEYLGIEQFF.

V usage is TRBV4-3 and J usage is TRBJ2-7, with 7 bases that match TRBD1. The V gene end was trimmed by 4 bases and the J gene end by 0 bases; junction bases not matched to a gene: 6. Germline V lookup: CDR1 LGHNA, CDR2 YSLEER. This CDR3 region has 15 residues. CDR3 sequence: CASSPRTGDSYEQYF. CDR3 in DNA: TGCGCCAGCAGCCCGCGGACAGGAGACTCCTACGAGCAGTACTTC.

The gene calls are TRBV18 and TRBJ1-2; 7 bases fit TRBD1. CDR3 length: 13 residues. In germline, CDR1 is KGHSH, CDR2 LQKENI. V lost 3 bases, J lost 8 bases, and 6 bases stayed unmatched. The CDR3 DNA is TGTGCCAGCTCACCCGCCGAGACAGGGGGCTACACCTTC. As protein: CASSPAETGGYTF.

Worth noting for this clone: At the DNA level, this CDR3 is encoded by other sequences in the same sample as well. The V call is TRBV6-1, the J call TRBJ2-7, with D uncertain. Germline V gives CDR1 MNHNS, CDR2 SASEGT. Trimming cost V 5 bases and J 1 base, with 12 bases left between them. This CDR3 has 14 amino acids. The CDR3 region is CASSSRTESYEQYF. Written as DNA, the CDR3 is TGTGCCAGCAGTTCCCGGACGGAATCCTACGAGCAGTACTTC.

The chain combines TRBV5-1 with TRBJ2-7; D not certain. The germline gives CDR1 SGHRS, CDR2 YFSETQ. This CDR3 has 14 residues. V lost 5 bases, J lost 5 bases, and 17 bases lay in between. In nucleotides, the CDR3 is TGCGCCAGCAGTCAGGCAGGCCCGGCCAACGAGCAGTACTTC. It specifies CASSQAGPANEQYF.

J is TRBJ1-4 and V is TRBV12-5; weak D call: TRBD1 (6 bases). The CDR3 covers 16 residues. From germline, CDR1 is LGHNT and CDR2 FRNRAP. The germline V and J ends were trimmed by 1 base and 4 bases, with 13 bases remaining between them. The CDR3: CASGLEDSDLNEKLFF. CDR3 sequence (DNA): TGTGCTAGTGGTTTGGAGGACAGCGATCTTAATGAAAAACTGTTTTTT.

The chain recombines TRBV4-3 with TRBJ1-4, with 9 bases fitting TRBD1. This CDR3 is built from 16 residues. Germline CDR1 LGHNA, CDR2 YSLEER. The V gene end was trimmed by 4 bases and the J gene end by 8 bases; junction bases not matched to a gene: 11. The chain's CDR3 is CASSPKWDRVGEKLFF. The CDR3 DNA reads as TGCGCCAGCAGCCCGAAATGGGACAGGGTAGGGGAAAAACTGTTTTTT.

The chain couples TRBV7-2 to TRBJ2-1, with TRBD2 matching 7 bases. V trimming: 4 bases; J trimming: 7 bases; junction bases outside the gene matches: 4. The CDR3 sequence is 13 residues long. In germline, CDR1 is SGHTA, CDR2 FQGNSA. The chain's CDR3 is CASSSRAGNEQFF. The CDR3 DNA reads TGTGCCAGCAGCTCCCGAGCGGGAAATGAGCAGTTCTTC.

This chain uses TRBV11-3 with TRBJ2-5, with TRBD2 matching over 8 bases. V was clipped by 2 bases and J by 2 bases; unmatched bases: 4. The germline V gene encodes CDR1 SGHNT and CDR2 YENEEA. The CDR3 is made up of 15 amino acids. Here the CDR3 reads CASSLRSGGQETQYF. The CDR3 coding sequence is TGTGCCAGCAGCTTAAGGTCGGGGGGGCAAGAGACCCAGTACTTC.

This clone was picked up a small number of times. V gene TRBV7-3 combines with J gene TRBJ1-1; 7 nucleotides align to TRBD1. V dropped 1 base and J dropped 5; count of bases not matched to a gene: 7. The CDR3 runs 15 residues. In germline, CDR1 is SGHTA, CDR2 FQGTGA. The CDR3 here is CASSLIGQEKTEAFF. The CDR3 nucleotides are TGTGCCAGCAGCTTAATAGGACAGGAGAAGACTGAAGCTTTCTTT.

This clone was recorded once. This sequence joins TRBV19 and TRBJ2-7; D unresolved. The CDR3 runs to 14 residues. In germline, CDR1 is LNHDA, CDR2 SQIVND (reference sequence). V lost 1 base, J lost 3 bases, and 10 bases lay in between. The CDR3 region is CASSIGAAFYEQYF. The CDR3 region has the DNA TGTGCCAGTAGTATAGGTGCGGCATTCTACGAGCAGTACTTC.

The gene calls are TRBV18 and TRBJ1-4; 10 nucleotides align to TRBD1. The germline CDR1 and CDR2 sequences are KGHSH and LQKENI. This CDR3 contains 15 residues. The ends lost 3 bases at V and 6 bases at J; junction bases unmatched: 4. The CDR3 region is CASSPRTGGDEKLFF. The CDR3 DNA reads TGTGCCAGCTCACCTCGGACAGGGGGAGATGAAAAACTGTTTTTT. The full variable domain, in which reference TRBV18 and TRBJ1-4 provide the parts outside the CDR3, is NAGVMQNPRHLVRRRGQEARLRCSPMKGHSHVYWYRQLPEEGLKFMVYLQKENIIDESGMPKERFSAEFPKEGPSILRIQQVVRGDSAAYFCASSPRTGGDEKLFFGSGTQLSVL.

The chain uses TRBV27 and TRBJ2-7; D gene unclear. Germline-derived CDR1 and CDR2 are MNHEY and SMNVEV (reference sequence). V was cut by 5 bases and J by 4 bases, with 15 bases left in between. This CDR3 region has 14 residues. This CDR3 reads CASSALRHGYEQYF. DNA for the CDR3: TGTGCCAGCAGTGCTCTTCGCCACGGGTACGAGCAGTACTTC.

The V gene is TRBV6-1, the J gene TRBJ1-2, with D possibly matching TRBD1 (6 bases). V gave up 7 bases and J gave up 3 bases, with 15 bases separating them. The CDR3 runs 14 residues. The germline gives CDR1 MNHNS, CDR2 SASEGT. CDR3 residues: CASKKQGKDYGYTF. The CDR3 DNA reads as TGTGCCAGCAAGAAACAGGGAAAGGACTATGGCTACACCTTC.

V is TRBV4-2 and J is TRBJ1-3; D is unresolved. V shed 0 bases and J shed 0 bases, with 6 bases lying between them. Looked up from germline, CDR1 is LGHNA and CDR2 is YNFKEQ. The CDR3 is 15 residues long. This CDR3 is CASSQDGSSGNTIYF. CDR3 nucleotides: TGTGCCAGCAGCCAAGATGGCAGCTCTGGAAACACCATATATTTT.

J is TRBJ2-7 and V is TRBV4-3; the D is unclear. The CDR3 totals 14 residues. CDR1 LGHNA and CDR2 YSLEER come from the germline V gene. V shed 4 bases and J shed 4 bases, with 14 bases lying between them. CDR3 region: CASSRRAKNYEQYF. The CDR3 nucleotides read TGCGCCAGCAGCCGCCGGGCCAAGAATTACGAGCAGTACTTC.

The J gene is TRBJ2-1, the V gene TRBV7-3, with D unclear. This CDR3 spans 13 amino acids. V was pared by 2 bases and J by 4 bases, with 6 bases between. From germline, CDR1 is SGHTA and CDR2 FQGTGA. CDR3 region: CASSLSPYNEQFF. The CDR3 region has the DNA TGTGCCAGCAGCTTATCACCTTACAATGAGCAGTTCTTC.

This chain connects TRBV19 to TRBJ2-2, with 10 bases fitting TRBD2. The V gene's germline CDR1 is LNHDA and CDR2 SQIVND (reference sequence). With 3 bases clipped from V and 4 bases from J, the junction kept 5 bases outside the gene matches. The length of the CDR3 is 16 residues. CDR3 nucleotides: TGTGCCAGTAGTATCTTAGCGGGGGGCCTCACCGGGGAGCTGTTTTTT. This translates into CASSILAGGLTGELFF. The full variable domain, with the rest looked up from reference TRBV19 and TRBJ2-2, is DGGITQSPKYLFRKEGQNVTLSCEQNLNHDAMYWYRQDPGQGLRLIYYSQIVNDFQKGDIAEGYSVSREKKESFPLTVTSAQKNPTAFYLCASSILAGGLTGELFFGEGSRLTVL.

The CDR3 region is CASSPPRAGGTEAFF. CDR3 DNA: TGTGCCAGCAGCCCCCCCCGGGCCGGGGGAACTGAAGCTTTCTTT. The V gene is TRBV7-2, the J gene TRBJ1-1; possible D gene TRBD1, 5 bases. The V gene lost 5 bases and the J gene lost 5 bases, with 18 bases spanning the gap. Looked up from germline, CDR1 is SGHTA and CDR2 is FQGNSA. The CDR3 length is 15 residues.

CDR3 DNA sequence: TGTGCCAGCAGCGTAGAGGAGTTGGTAGCGGGGGCCCAAGAGACCCAGTACTTC. Translation gives CASSVEELVAGAQETQYF. The chain uses TRBV9 and TRBJ2-5, with 9 nucleotides matching TRBD2. Germline CDR1 is SGDLS and CDR2 is YYNGEE. Trimming at V came to 0 bases and at J to 1 base, leaving 10 bases not matched to a gene. The CDR3 is 18 residues long.

The gene calls are TRBV7-9 and TRBJ1-2; 9 positions agree with TRBD1. Germline V gene sequence: CDR1 SEHNR, CDR2 FQNEAQ (reference sequence). With V trimmed by 5 bases and J by 7 bases, 8 bases remained unmatched. The CDR3 contains 14 residues. The CDR3 nucleotides read TGTGCCAGCAGCCCCCAACAGGGGGCGCTTGGCTACACCTTC. It encodes CASSPQQGALGYTF. Drawing the rest from reference TRBV7-9 and TRBJ1-2, the complete variable domain is DTGVSQNPRHKITKRGQNVTFRCDPISEHNRLYWYRQTLGQGPEFLTYFQNEAQLEKSRLLSDRFSAERPKGSFSTLEIQRTEQGDSAMYLCASSPQQGALGYTFGSGTRLTVV.

This chain links TRBV5-4 with TRBJ1-1; possibly TRBD1 for D (6 bases). Germline V gene sequence: CDR1 SGHNT, CDR2 YYREEE (reference sequence). The CDR3 extends over 17 amino acids. V gave up 0 bases and J gave up 6 bases, with 21 bases separating them. The CDR3 region has the DNA TGTGCCAGCAGCTTGGGAGACCTACAGGGAATGGGGGCTGAAGCTTTCTTT. Encoded protein: CASSLGDLQGMGAEAFF.

In DNA, the CDR3 is TGTGCCAGCAGCCTTAACTATGGCTACACCTTC. This codes for CASSLNYGYTF. The gene calls are TRBV7-2 and TRBJ1-2; D ambiguous. Trimming shortened V by 5 bases and J by 1 base, and 2 bases separated the two germline ends. The V gene's germline CDR1 is SGHTA and CDR2 FQGNSA. The CDR3 is 11 amino acids.